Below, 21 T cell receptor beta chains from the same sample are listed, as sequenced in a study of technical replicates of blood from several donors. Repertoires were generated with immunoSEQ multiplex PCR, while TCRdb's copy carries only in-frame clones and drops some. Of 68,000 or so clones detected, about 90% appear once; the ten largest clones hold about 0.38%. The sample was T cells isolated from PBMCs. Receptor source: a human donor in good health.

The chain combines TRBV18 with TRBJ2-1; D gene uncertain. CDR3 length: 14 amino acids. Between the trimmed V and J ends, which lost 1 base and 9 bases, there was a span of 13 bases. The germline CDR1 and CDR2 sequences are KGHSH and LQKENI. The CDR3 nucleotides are TGTGCCAGCTCACCACAAAACCTAGGCACTGAGCAGTTCTTC. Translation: CASSPQNLGTEQFF.

CDR3 in DNA: TGTGCCAGCAGCCAAGAGGTGTGGGAGACGGCTTATTCATATTTGAACATTCAGTACTTC. Translating gives CASSQEVWETAYSYLNIQYF. The V call is TRBV4-2, the J call TRBJ2-4; D may be TRBD2 (5 bases). The V and J ends lost 0 bases and 7 bases respectively, with 28 bases between them. The CDR3 has 20 residues. Germline CDR1 reads LGHNA; CDR2 reads YNFKEQ.

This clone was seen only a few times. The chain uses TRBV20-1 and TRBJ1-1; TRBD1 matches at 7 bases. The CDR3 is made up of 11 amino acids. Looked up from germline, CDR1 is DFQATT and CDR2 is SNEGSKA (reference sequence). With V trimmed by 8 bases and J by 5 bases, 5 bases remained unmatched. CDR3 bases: TGCAGTACAAACAGGGGAACTGAAGCTTTCTTT. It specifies CSTNRGTEAFF.

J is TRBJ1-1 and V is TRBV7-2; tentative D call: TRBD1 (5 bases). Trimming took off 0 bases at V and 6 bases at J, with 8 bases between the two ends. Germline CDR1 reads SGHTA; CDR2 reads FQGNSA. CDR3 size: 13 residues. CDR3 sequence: CASSLALGAEAFF. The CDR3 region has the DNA TGTGCCAGCAGCTTAGCGCTAGGGGCTGAAGCTTTCTTT.

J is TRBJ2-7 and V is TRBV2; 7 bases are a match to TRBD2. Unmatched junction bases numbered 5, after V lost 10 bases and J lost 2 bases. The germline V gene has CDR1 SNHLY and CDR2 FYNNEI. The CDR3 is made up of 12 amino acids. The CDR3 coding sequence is TGTGCCAACGGGGGAGGGGCCTACGAGCAGTACTTC. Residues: CANGGGAYEQYF.

The CDR3 spells CATSKYLWGTAEPNEQFF. For the CDR3, the DNA is TGTGCCACCAGCAAGTACCTATGGGGGACAGCCGAGCCCAATGAGCAGTTCTTC. This chain connects TRBV15 to TRBJ2-1; 7 bases match TRBD1. CDR1 is LNHNV, CDR2 YYDKDF, per germline (reference sequence). The V segment lost 4 bases and the J segment 6 bases; nucleotides outside the gene matches: 18. The CDR3 runs 18 residues.

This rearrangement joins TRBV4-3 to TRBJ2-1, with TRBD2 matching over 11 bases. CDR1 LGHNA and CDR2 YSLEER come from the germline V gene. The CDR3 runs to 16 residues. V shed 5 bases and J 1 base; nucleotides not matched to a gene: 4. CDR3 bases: TGCGCCAGCAGCAAAGTAGCGGGAGGGTCCTACAATGAGCAGTTCTTC. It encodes CASSKVAGGSYNEQFF.

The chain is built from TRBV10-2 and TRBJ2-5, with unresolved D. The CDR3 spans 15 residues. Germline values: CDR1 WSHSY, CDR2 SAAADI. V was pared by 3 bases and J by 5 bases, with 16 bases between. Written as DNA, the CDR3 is TGCGCCAGCAGTGATCCCCCTAGGTCGTTGGAGACCCAGTACTTC. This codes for CASSDPPRSLETQYF.

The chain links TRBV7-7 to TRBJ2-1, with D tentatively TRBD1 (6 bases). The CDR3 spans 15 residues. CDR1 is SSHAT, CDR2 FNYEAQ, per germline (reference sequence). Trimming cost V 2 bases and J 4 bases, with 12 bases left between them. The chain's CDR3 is CASSLTTGQYNEQFF. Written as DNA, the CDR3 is TGTGCCAGCAGCTTAACGACTGGACAGTACAATGAGCAGTTCTTC.

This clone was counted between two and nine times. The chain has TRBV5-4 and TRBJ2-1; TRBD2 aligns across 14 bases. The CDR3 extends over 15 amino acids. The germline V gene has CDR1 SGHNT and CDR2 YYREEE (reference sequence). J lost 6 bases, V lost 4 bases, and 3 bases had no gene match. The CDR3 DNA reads TGTGCCAGCAGCCGGGGACTAGCGGGAGCCAATGAGCAGTTCTTC. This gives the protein CASSRGLAGANEQFF.

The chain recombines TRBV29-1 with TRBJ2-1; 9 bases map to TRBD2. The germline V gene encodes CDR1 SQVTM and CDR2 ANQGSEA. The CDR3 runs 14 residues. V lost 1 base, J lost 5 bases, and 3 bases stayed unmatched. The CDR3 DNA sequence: TGCAGCGTTGAAGGACTAGCGGACGACAATGAGCAGTTCTTC. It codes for CSVEGLADDNEQFF.

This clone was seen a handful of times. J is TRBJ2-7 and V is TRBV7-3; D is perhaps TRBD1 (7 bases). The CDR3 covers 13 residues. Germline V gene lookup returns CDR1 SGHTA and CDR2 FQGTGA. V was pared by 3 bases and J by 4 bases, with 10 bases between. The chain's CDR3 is CASSFSGGYEQYF. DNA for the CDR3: TGTGCCAGCAGCTTTTCAGGGGGGTACGAGCAGTACTTC.

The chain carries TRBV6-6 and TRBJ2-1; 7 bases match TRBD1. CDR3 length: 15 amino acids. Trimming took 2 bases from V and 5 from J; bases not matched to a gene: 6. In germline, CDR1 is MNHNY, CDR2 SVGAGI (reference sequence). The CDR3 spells CASSYQTGTDNEQFF. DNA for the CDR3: TGTGCCAGCAGTTACCAGACAGGGACCGACAATGAGCAGTTCTTC.

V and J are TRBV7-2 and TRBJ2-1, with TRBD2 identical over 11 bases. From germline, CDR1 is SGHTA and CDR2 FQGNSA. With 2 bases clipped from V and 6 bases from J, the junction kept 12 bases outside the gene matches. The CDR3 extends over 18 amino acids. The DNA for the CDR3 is TGTGCCAGCAGCTTAAGTAGCGGGAGGGCTACTGGGGGCAATGAGCAGTTCTTC. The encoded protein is CASSLSSGRATGGNEQFF.

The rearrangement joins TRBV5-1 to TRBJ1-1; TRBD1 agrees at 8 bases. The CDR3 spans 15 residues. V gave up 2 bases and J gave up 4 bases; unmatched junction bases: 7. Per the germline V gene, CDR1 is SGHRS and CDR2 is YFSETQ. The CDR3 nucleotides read TGCGCCAGCAGCTTTGGCAGGGGGCAGGGCACTGAAGCTTTCTTT. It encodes CASSFGRGQGTEAFF.

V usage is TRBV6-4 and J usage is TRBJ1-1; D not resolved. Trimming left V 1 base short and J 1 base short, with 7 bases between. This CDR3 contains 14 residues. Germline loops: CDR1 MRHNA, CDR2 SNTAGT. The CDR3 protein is CASSDWPGNTEAFF. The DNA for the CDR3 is TGTGCCAGCAGTGACTGGCCAGGGAACACTGAAGCTTTCTTT.

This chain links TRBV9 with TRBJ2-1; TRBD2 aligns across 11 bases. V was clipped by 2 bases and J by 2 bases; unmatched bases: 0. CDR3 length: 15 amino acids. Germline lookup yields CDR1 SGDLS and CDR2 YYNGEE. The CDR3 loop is CASSVTSGTYNEQFF. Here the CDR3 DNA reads TGTGCCAGCAGCGTGACTAGCGGGACCTACAATGAGCAGTTCTTC.

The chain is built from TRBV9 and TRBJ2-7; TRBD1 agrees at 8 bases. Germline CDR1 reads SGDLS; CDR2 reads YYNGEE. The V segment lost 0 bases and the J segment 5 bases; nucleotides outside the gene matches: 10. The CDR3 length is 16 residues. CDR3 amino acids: CASSVDSGQVVNEQYF. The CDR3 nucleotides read TGTGCCAGCAGCGTAGATTCGGGACAGGTCGTGAACGAGCAGTACTTC.

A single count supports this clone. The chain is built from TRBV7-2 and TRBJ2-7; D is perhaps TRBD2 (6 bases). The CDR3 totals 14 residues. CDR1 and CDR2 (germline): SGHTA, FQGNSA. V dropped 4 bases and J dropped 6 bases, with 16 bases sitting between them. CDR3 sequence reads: CASSSPAGWVEQYF. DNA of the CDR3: TGTGCCAGCAGCTCCCCCGCGGGGTGGGTCGAGCAGTACTTC.

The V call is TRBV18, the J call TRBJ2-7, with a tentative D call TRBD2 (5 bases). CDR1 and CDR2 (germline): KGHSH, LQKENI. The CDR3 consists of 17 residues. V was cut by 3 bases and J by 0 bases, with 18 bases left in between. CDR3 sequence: CASSPAMLSGLSYEQYF. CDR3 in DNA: TGTGCCAGCTCACCGGCCATGCTCAGCGGACTCTCCTACGAGCAGTACTTC. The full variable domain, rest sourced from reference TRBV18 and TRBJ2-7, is NAGVMQNPRHLVRRRGQEARLRCSPMKGHSHVYWYRQLPEEGLKFMVYLQKENIIDESGMPKERFSAEFPKEGPSILRIQQVVRGDSAAYFCASSPAMLSGLSYEQYFGPGTRLTVT.

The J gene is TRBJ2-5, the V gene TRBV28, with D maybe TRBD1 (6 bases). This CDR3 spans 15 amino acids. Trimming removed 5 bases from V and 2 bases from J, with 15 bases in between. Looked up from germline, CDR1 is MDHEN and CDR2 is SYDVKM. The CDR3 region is CASSVAGASQETQYF. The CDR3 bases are TGTGCCAGCAGTGTAGCAGGGGCGTCACAAGAGACCCAGTACTTC.